This is a list of T cell receptor beta chains from one sample in a study of shared clonotypes between healthy human individuals. Assay used: immunoSEQ multiplex PCR; TCRdb lists only in-frame clones, some missing. The sample records about 2.1 million clones, roughly 91% being singletons. The specimen was naive CD8+ T cells from PBMCs. All receptors derive from a man between 18 and 29 years old in good health. Some clones in this sample may be carry-over from other donors' samples. CDR3s include the opening cysteine and the closing phenylalanine or tryptophan. D genes are given only for firm matches. Clone size appears in some rows only: once, few, many, or a class for an expanded clone.

d_gene,v_gene,abundance,j_gene,CDR3nt,CDR3aa
TRBD2,TRBV13,NA,TRBJ2-2,TGTGCCAGCAGGGACGGACTAGCGGCAGCCGGGGAGCTGTTTTTT,CASRDGLAAAGELFF
NA,TRBV4-3,NA,TRBJ1-1,TGCGCCAGCAGAAAGGGACGTATGAACACTGAAGCTTTCTTT,CASRKGRMNTEAFF
NA,TRBV19,NA,TRBJ1-5,TGTGCCAGTACCCCAGGCAATCAGCCCCAGCATTTT,CASTPGNQPQHF
TRBD2,TRBV4-1,NA,TRBJ2-7,TGCGCCAGCAGCCAGTCCGGGACTAGCGGGACCACCTACGAGCAGTACTTC,CASSQSGTSGTTYEQYF
TRBD1,TRBV9,NA,TRBJ1-4,TGTGCCAGCAGCACCCAGGGACAGCTTAATGAAAAACTGTTTTTT,CASSTQGQLNEKLFF
NA,TRBV21-1,NA,TRBJ2-4,TGTGCCAGCAGCAAAGTCCGTGGCGGGAAGTTCAACATTCAGTACTTC,CASSKVRGGKFNIQYF
NA,TRBV14,NA,TRBJ2-5,TGTGCCAGCAGCCAAGCCAGAACTCTCCAAGAGACCCAGTACTTC,CASSQARTLQETQYF
NA,TRBV10-2,NA,TRBJ2-3,TGCGCCAGCAGTGAGTACAGGGGCACAGATACGCAGTATTTT,CASSEYRGTDTQYF
NA,TRBV14,NA,TRBJ2-3,TGTGCCAGCAGCCAAGAACAAGGTTCCGGGGTGAGCACAGATACGCAGTATTTT,CASSQEQGSGVSTDTQYF
NA,TRBV2,NA,TRBJ2-7,TGTGCCAGTCCGGGGCCTTTAGCCCCCTACGAGCAGTACTTC,CASPGPLAPYEQYF
TRBD1,TRBV9,NA,TRBJ2-7,TGTGCCAGCAGCGACGGACAGGGGCCGCCGGGGTCCTACGAGCAGTACTTC,CASSDGQGPPGSYEQYF
NA,TRBV5-1,NA,TRBJ1-5,TGCGCCAGCAGCTTGGCCGGCTCTCAGCCCCAGCATTTT,CASSLAGSQPQHF
NA,TRBV4-1,NA,TRBJ1-2,TGCGCCAGCAGCTCTTACCCCGAGGGGGGGGCCGATGGCTACACCTTC,CASSSYPEGGADGYTF
TRBD2,TRBV29-1,NA,TRBJ2-7,TGCAGCGTCAGGACTAGCGGGAGGAAAGTAGCCTCCTACGAGCAGTACTTC,CSVRTSGRKVASYEQYF
TRBD1,TRBV15,NA,TRBJ2-1,TGTGCCACCAGTAAGACAGGGCTAGGGGAGCAGTTCTTC,CATSKTGLGEQFF
TRBD2,TRBV7-9,NA,TRBJ2-1,TGTGCCAGCAGCTTAGCGGGGCTAGCGGGACTCTTCACCGCCAATGAGCAGTTCTTC,CASSLAGLAGLFTANEQFF
NA,TRBV5-6,NA,TRBJ2-1,TGTGCCAGCAGCTTTTGGGTTAGCTCCTACAATGAGCAGTTCTTC,CASSFWVSSYNEQFF
NA,TRBV28,NA,TRBJ1-2,TGTGCCATCAGAGGGATCACTAGTAACTATGGCTACACCTTC,CAIRGITSNYGYTF
NA,TRBV10-2,once,TRBJ2-7,TGCGCCAGCAGTAACAGGGTATCCGAGCAGTACTTC,CASSNRVSEQYF
NA,TRBV9,NA,TRBJ2-3,TGTGCCAGCAGCGTAGTTGGTAGCTCCGCAGATACGCAGTATTTT,CASSVVGSSADTQYF
TRBD2,TRBV6-1,NA,TRBJ2-7,TGTGCCAGCAGTGTAGTAGGGACTAGCGGATACGAGCAGTACTTC,CASSVVGTSGYEQYF
NA,TRBV11-2,NA,TRBJ2-2,TGTGCCAGCAGCCGAGTAGGTTCCCGGGGCGGGGAGCTGTTTTTT,CASSRVGSRGGELFF
NA,TRBV7-3,NA,TRBJ2-1,TGTGCCAGCAGCCCGATTGGACAGCGGGATTACAATGAGCAGTTCTTC,CASSPIGQRDYNEQFF
NA,TRBV5-5,NA,TRBJ1-5,TGTGCCAGCAGCCTTCATACGGACAGTAGCAATCAGCCCCAGCATTTT,CASSLHTDSSNQPQHF
NA,TRBV13,NA,TRBJ2-7,TGTGCCAGCAGCCCTTGGACTAAGCCCTACGAGCAGTACTTC,CASSPWTKPYEQYF
TRBD2,TRBV27,NA,TRBJ2-1,TGTGCCAGCAGTACCCTGGAAAGGCTAGCGGGGCCCTACAATGAGCAGTTCTTC,CASSTLERLAGPYNEQFF